This paragraph covers one T cell receptor beta chain sequence. Per the authors' pipeline: Estimated nucleated cell counts came from reference gene primer amplification. Some clones are missing from TCRdb's copy, which holds only in-frame ones; the method was immunoSEQ multiplex PCR. V and J calls plus clone size are reproduced from that table; the DNA served to infer D and trimming. This sample has roughly 67,000 clones, with under 95% found just once. This sample was included in a study of blood T cell repertoires in COVID-19. Across the whole study: The origin of the acute and convalescent COVID-19 samples was the United States, Italy and Spain. The analysed material was cDNA or gDNA that came from T cells, B-cell-depleted T cells, or PBMCs.

V shed 1 base, J shed 4 bases, and the junction held 5 bases outside the gene matches. CDR3 length: 16 amino acids. CDR1 and CDR2 from the germline V gene are LGHNA and YNFKEQ. The rearrangement uses TRBV4-2 and TRBJ1-2; TRBD1 aligns across 11 bases. Sequencing was carried out using peripheral blood. The receptor's source is a man between 70 and 80 years old with active COVID-19. The CDR3 protein is CASSQGGQGVIYGYTF. The CDR3 DNA sequence: TGTGCCAGCAGCCAAGGGGGACAGGGGGTAATCTATGGCTACACCTTC.